Listed here are 7 T cell receptor beta chains from one sample, sequenced in a study of Ad26.COV2.S vaccination and SARS-CoV-2 variants. The method was immunoSEQ multiplex PCR; TCRdb's version includes in-frame clones alone and lacks a portion of them. Among about 350,000 clones, roughly 90% were seen once, and the ten largest hold roughly 10%. Treatment in this sample: roughly 18 received Ad26.COV2.S at low or high dose, single or two shots; about 5 received placebo; per-sample allocation not given. Day 63 after the first injection of vaccine or placebo was the sampling time. The input for sequencing was peripheral blood, taken in a trial of Ad26.COV2.S vaccine versus placebo. The receptors derive from a person between 18 and 65 years old who received the Ad26.COV2.S COVID-19 vaccine or a placebo.

The chain carries TRBV10-3 and TRBJ2-7; 7 nucleotides line up with TRBD1. Trimming took 6 bases from V and 2 from J; bases not matched to a gene: 7. The CDR3 length is 14 residues. Germline lookup yields CDR1 ENHRY and CDR2 SYGVKD. The CDR3: CAIRRDSVTYEQYF. Here the CDR3 DNA reads TGTGCCATCAGAAGGGACAGCGTTACCTACGAGCAGTACTTC.

The V and J genes are TRBV3-1 (or the pseudogene TRBV3-2) and TRBJ1-5, with no clear D. V was clipped by 2 bases and J by 5 bases, with 7 bases between them. The germline gives CDR1 LGHDT, CDR2 YNNKEL (reference sequence). The CDR3 is 13 amino acids. DNA of the CDR3: TGTGCCAGCAGCCAAATGGAGGATCAGCCCCAGCATTTT. Translation gives CASSQMEDQPQHF.

This clone was observed once. This chain connects TRBV5-1 to TRBJ1-4; D is possibly TRBD1 (5 bases). This CDR3 comprises 14 residues. The germline CDR1 and CDR2 sequences are SGHRS and YFSETQ. Trimming took 4 bases from V and 4 from J, leaving 11 bases between them. The CDR3 DNA follows: TGCGCCAGCAGCCCTGGGGACTATAATGAAAAACTGTTTTTT. Protein product: CASSPGDYNEKLFF.

Notes on this clone: Distinct nucleotide sequences in the sample also encode this CDR3. V usage is TRBV27 and J usage is TRBJ1-1; D gene unclear. The CDR3 is 13 amino acids. CDR1 MNHEY and CDR2 SMNVEV come from the germline V gene (reference sequence). V gave up 3 bases and J gave up 5 bases, with 10 bases separating them. CDR3 nucleotide sequence: TGTGCCAGCAGTTTTCGGGGAGGGACTGAAGCTTTCTTT. This sequence encodes CASSFRGGTEAFF.

This clone was seen more than once but under ten times. The chain carries TRBV7-2 and TRBJ2-7; the match to TRBD2 covers 9 bases. This CDR3 spans 15 amino acids. The junction had 9 bases not matched to a gene; V was cut back by 5 bases and J by 4 bases. CDR1 SGHTA and CDR2 FQGNSA come from the germline V gene. CDR3 DNA sequence: TGTGCCAGCAGCGCCGTAGCGGGAGAGATTTACGAGCAGTACTTC. As protein: CASSAVAGEIYEQYF.

The V and J genes are TRBV6-5 and TRBJ1-4, with a tentative D call TRBD1 (5 bases). CDR3 length: 13 residues. Trimming took off 5 bases at V and 2 bases at J, with 6 bases between the two ends. The germline V gene has CDR1 MNHEY and CDR2 SVGAGI. CDR3 nucleotides: TGTGCCAGCAGTCGGGGGACTAATGAAAAACTGTTTTTT. Amino acids: CASSRGTNEKLFF.

In this sample, this clone turned up once. This chain links TRBV7-3 with TRBJ2-1; 7 bases are a match to TRBD2. V trimming: 5 bases; J trimming: 4 bases; junction bases outside the gene matches: 8. The CDR3 spans 15 residues. CDR1 SGHTA and CDR2 FQGTGA come from the germline V gene. This chain's CDR3 is CASSPPGTTYNEQFF. CDR3 in DNA: TGTGCCAGCAGCCCACCCGGGACTACATACAATGAGCAGTTCTTC.